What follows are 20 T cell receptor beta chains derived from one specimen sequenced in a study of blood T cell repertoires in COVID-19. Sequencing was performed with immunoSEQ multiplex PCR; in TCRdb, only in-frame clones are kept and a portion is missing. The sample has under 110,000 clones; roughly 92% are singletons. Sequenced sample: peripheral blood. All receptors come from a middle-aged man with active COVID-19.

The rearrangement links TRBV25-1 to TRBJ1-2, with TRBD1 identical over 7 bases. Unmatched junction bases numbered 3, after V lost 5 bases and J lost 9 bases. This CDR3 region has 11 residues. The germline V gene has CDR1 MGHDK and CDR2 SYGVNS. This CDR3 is CASSTTGSYTF. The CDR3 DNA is TGTGCCAGCAGTACGACAGGGAGCTACACCTTC.

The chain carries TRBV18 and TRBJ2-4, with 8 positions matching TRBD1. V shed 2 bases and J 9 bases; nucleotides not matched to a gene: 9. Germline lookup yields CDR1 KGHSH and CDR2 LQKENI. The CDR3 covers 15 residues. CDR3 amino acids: CASSPSATGDIIQYF. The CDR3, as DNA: TGTGCCAGCTCACCATCCGCGACAGGGGATATCATTCAGTACTTC.

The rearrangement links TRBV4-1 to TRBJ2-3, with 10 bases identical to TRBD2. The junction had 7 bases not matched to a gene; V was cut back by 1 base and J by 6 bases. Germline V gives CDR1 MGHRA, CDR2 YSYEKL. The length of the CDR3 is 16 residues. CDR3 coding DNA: TGCGCCAGCAGCCAAGTGCAGCGGGAGGGCGGGGATACGCAGTATTTT. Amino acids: CASSQVQREGGDTQYF.

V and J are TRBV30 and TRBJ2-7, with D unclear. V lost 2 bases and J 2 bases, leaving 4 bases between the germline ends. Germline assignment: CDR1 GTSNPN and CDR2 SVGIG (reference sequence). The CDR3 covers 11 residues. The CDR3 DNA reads TGTGCCTGGAGTACGGCCTACGAGCAGTACTTC. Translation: CAWSTAYEQYF.

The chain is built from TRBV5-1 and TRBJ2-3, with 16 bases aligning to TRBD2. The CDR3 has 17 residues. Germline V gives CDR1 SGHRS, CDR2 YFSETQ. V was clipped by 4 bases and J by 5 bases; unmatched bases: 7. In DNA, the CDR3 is TGCGCCAGCAGCCCGGGGACTAGCGGGAGGGCCGTAGATACGCAGTATTTT. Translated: CASSPGTSGRAVDTQYF.

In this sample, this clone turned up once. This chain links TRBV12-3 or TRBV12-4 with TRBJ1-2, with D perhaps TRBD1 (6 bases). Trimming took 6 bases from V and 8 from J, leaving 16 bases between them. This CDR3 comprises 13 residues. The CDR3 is CASSSTGRGGYTF. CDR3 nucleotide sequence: TGTGCCAGCAGCTCGACAGGCCGAGGAGGCTACACCTTC.

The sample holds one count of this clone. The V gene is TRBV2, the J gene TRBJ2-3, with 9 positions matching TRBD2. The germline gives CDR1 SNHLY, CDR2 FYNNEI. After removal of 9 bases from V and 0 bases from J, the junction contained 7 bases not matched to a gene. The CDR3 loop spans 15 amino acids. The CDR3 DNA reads TGTGCCAGAGCCCACGGGACTAGCAGCACAGATACGCAGTATTTT. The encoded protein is CARAHGTSSTDTQYF.

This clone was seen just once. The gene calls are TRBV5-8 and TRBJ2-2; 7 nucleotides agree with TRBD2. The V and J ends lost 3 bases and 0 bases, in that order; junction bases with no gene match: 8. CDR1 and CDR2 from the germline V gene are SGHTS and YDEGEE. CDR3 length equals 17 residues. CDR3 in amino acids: CASSSGLGRSNTGELFF. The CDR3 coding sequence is TGTGCCAGCAGCTCAGGGCTCGGGAGGTCGAACACCGGGGAGCTGTTTTTT.

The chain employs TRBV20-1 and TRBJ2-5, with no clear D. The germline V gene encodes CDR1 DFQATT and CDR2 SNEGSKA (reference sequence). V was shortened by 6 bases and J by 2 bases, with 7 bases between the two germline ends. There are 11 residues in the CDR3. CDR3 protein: CSAMRQETQYF. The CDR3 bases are TGCAGTGCAATGCGTCAAGAGACCCAGTACTTC.

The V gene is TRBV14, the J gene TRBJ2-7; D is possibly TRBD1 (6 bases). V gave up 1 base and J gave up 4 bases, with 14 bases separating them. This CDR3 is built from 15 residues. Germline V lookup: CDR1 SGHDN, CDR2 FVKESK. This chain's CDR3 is CASSQGTVASYEQYF. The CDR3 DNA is TGTGCCAGCAGCCAAGGGACAGTGGCATCGTACGAGCAGTACTTC.

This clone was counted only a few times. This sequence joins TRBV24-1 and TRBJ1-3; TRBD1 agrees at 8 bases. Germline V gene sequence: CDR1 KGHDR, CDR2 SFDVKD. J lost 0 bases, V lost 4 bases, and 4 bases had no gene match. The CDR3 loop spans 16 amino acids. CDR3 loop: CATSDSGQGSGNTIYF. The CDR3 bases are TGTGCCACCAGTGACTCCGGACAGGGCTCTGGAAACACCATATATTTT.

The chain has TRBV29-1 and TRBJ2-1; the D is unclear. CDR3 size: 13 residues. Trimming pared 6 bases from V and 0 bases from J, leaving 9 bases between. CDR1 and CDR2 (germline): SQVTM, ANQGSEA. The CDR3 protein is CSVRLSSYNEQFF. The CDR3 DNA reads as TGCAGCGTCCGATTGAGCTCCTACAATGAGCAGTTCTTC.

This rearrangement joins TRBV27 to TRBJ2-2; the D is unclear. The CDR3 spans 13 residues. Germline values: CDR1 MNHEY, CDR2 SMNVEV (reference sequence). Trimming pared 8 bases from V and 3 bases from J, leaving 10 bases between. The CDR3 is CASAKTHTGELFF. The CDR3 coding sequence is TGTGCCAGCGCTAAAACCCACACCGGGGAGCTGTTTTTT.

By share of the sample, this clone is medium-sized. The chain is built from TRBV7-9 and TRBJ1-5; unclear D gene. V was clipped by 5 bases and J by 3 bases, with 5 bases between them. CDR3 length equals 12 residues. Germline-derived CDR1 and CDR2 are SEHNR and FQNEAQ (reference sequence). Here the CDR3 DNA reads TGTGCCAGCAGCCGAGACAATCAGCCCCAGCATTTT. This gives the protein CASSRDNQPQHF.

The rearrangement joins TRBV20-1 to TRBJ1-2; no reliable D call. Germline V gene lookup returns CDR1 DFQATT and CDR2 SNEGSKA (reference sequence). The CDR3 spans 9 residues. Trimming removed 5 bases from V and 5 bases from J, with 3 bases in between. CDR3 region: CSALYGYTF. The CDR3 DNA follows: TGCAGTGCTCTATATGGCTACACCTTC.

Written as DNA, the CDR3 is TGTGCCAGCAGCCTTACAGGGGGAGGAAACACCATATATTTT. Protein sequence: CASSLTGGGNTIYF. The rearrangement joins TRBV3-1 (or the pseudogene TRBV3-2) to TRBJ1-3; 8 bases fit TRBD1. The length of the CDR3 is 14 residues. Germline trimming cut 4 bases from V and 4 bases from J; bases unmatched to any gene: 3. Germline V gives CDR1 LGHDT, CDR2 YNNKEL (reference sequence).

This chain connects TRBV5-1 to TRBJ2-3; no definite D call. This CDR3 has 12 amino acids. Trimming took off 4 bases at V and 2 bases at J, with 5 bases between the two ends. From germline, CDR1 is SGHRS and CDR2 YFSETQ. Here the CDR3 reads CASSTHTDTQYF. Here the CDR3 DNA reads TGCGCCAGCAGCACTCACACAGATACGCAGTATTTT.

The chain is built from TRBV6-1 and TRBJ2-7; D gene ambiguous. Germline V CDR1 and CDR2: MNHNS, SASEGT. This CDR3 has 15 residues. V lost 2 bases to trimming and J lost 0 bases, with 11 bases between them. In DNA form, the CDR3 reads TGTGCCAGCAGTGAAATGGGCCTCAGCTCCTACGAGCAGTACTTC. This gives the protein CASSEMGLSSYEQYF.

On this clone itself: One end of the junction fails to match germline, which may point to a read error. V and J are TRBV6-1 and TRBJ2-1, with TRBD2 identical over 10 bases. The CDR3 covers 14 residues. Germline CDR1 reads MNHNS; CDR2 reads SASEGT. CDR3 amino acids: CGSSETSGTYEQFF. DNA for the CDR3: TGTGGCAGCAGTGAAACTAGCGGGACCTATGAGCAGTTCTTC.

Here the CDR3 reads CASSVQTSAYNEQFF. The CDR3 region has the DNA TGTGCCAGCAGTGTTCAGACTAGCGCCTACAATGAGCAGTTCTTC. V is TRBV9 and J is TRBJ2-1; 8 nucleotides agree with TRBD2. V lost 5 bases and J lost 2; bases outside the gene matches: 6. This CDR3 is 15 amino acids long. Germline loops: CDR1 SGDLS, CDR2 YYNGEE.